Listed below are T cell receptor beta chains from one sample, sequenced in a study of T cell responses to AZD1222 COVID-19 vaccine. Clones were read by immunoSEQ multiplex PCR, and TCRdb kept only the in-frame ones, dropping some. Here the sample spans about 180,000 clones, approximately 86% being singletons. The sequences come from peripheral blood, collected 28 days after the second AZD1222 dose. These receptors were collected from an adult who received the AZD1222 COVID-19 vaccine. The CDR3 runs from the conserved cysteine through the conserved F or W.

15	TRBV28	TRBJ1-5	CASSLQGARRQPQHF
16	TRBV6-1	TRBJ2-3	CASSGPTGRSTDTQYF
14	TRBV30	TRBJ1-3	CAWSVQVLGNTIYF
13	TRBV5-6	TRBJ2-7	CASSLVTGPEQYF
16	TRBV9	TRBJ2-5	CASSVGAGDLQETQYF
18	TRBV5-4	TRBJ2-2	CASSLDPSGGRNTGELFF
15	TRBV7-2	TRBJ1-1	CASSPLLRLNTEAFF
15	TRBV5-6	TRBJ2-2	CASSLGLAGTGELFF
13	TRBV20-1	TRBJ1-2	CSASEGRDGGYTF
14	TRBV30	TRBJ1-4	CAWEPGRRNEKLFF
15	TRBV6-1	TRBJ1-3	CASGDRDRSGNTIYF
14	TRBV14	TRBJ1-1	CASSQDGGRSEAFF
18	TRBV1	TRBJ2-2	CTSSQVPEQGGFCGELFF
14	TRBV27	TRBJ1-2	CASSLSGQGAGYTF
16	TRBV2	TRBJ2-2	CASSGPLGLASGELFF
14	TRBV30	TRBJ2-2	CAWSRAVDTGELFF
15	TRBV23-1	TRBJ1-1	CASSRARESNTEAFF
14	TRBV6-2/TRBV6-3	TRBJ2-7	CASSYRADTNEQYF
13	TRBV11-2	TRBJ1-1	CASSLARNTEAFF
12	TRBV29-1	TRBJ1-2	CSVKGGGYGYTF
16	TRBV6-4	TRBJ1-3	CASSGGTRRSGNTIYF
15	TRBV19	TRBJ1-5	CASSTQTGIGQPQHF
14	TRBV2	TRBJ1-2	CASSEIQGDFGYTF
16	TRBV4-2	TRBJ2-3	CASSPNSGGGTDTQYF
15	TRBV4-2	TRBJ1-1	CASSQAGQGSPEAFF
14	TRBV5-1	TRBJ2-7	CASSLRDREEEQYF
15	TRBV6-5	TRBJ2-1	CASSFSGGSYNEQFF
14	TRBV7-9	TRBJ2-7	CASSWLTGPYEQYF
11	TRBV3-1/TRBV3-2	TRBJ1-2	CASSANYGYTF
16	TRBV7-6	TRBJ1-5	CASSLGGTGSNQPQHF
13	TRBV12-3/TRBV12-4	TRBJ2-7	CAGTSGSSYEQYF
16	TRBV7-2	TRBJ2-7	CASSLVATPGSYEQYF